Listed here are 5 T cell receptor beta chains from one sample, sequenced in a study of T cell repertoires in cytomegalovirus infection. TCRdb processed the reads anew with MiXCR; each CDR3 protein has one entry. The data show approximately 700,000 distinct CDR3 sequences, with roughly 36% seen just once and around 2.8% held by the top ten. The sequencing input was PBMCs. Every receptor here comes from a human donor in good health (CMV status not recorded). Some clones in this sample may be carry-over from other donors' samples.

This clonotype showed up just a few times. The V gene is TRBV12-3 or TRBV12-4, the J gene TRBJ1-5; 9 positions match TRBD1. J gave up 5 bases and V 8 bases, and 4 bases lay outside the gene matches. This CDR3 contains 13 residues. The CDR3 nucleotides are TGTGCCAGCCGCGACAGGGGGTATCAGCCCCAGCATTTT. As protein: CASRDRGYQPQHF.

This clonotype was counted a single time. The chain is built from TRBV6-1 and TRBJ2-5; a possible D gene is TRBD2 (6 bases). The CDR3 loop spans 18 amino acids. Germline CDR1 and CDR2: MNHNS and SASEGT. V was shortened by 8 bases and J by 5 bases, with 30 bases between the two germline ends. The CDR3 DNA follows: TGTGCCAGCTGTTACTCGAAAGGTGGGGACTCAAAGCGGGAGACCCAGTACTTC. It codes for CASCYSKGGDSKRETQYF.

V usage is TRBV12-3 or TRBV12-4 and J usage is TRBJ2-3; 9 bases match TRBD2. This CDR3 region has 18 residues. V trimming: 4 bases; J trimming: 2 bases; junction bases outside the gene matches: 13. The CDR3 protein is CASSYQESGLAATDTQYF. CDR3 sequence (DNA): TGTGCCAGCAGTTATCAAGAGTCGGGACTAGCTGCCACAGATACGCAGTATTTT.

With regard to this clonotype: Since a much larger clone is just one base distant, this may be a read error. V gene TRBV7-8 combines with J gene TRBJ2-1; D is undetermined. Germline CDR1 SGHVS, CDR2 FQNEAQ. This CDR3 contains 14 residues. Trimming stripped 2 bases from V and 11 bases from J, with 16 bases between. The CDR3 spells CASSLRSVWGKQFF. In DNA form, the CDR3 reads TGTGCCAGCAGCTTAAGGTCCGTGTGGGGAAAGCAGTTCTTC. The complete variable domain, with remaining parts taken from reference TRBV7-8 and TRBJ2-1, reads GAGVSQSPRYKVAKRGQDVALRCDPISGHVSLFWYQQALGQGPEFLTYFQNEAQLDKSGLPSDRFFAERPEGSVSTLKIQRTQQEDSAVYLCASSLRSVWGKQFFGPGTRLTVL.

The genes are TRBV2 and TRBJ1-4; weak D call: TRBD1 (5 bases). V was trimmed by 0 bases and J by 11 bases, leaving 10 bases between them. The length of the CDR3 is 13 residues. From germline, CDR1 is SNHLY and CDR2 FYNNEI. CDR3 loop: CASSEARAGKLFF. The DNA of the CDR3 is TGTGCCAGCAGTGAAGCGCGGGCAGGGAAACTGTTTTTT.